A selection of T cell receptor beta chains follows, all from one sample in a study of blood T cell repertoires in COVID-19. The data were produced by immunoSEQ multiplex PCR, yet TCRdb's version contains in-frame clones alone and is incomplete. The sample has under 300,000 clones, about 90% seen once. Sequenced: peripheral blood. All receptors come from a woman in her 40s with acute or convalescent COVID-19. Both conserved end residues are trimmed from each CDR3. Each record gives: J gene, clone size, V gene, CDR3 protein. The size field is filled for only some rows; it gives once, few, many or a size class.

TRBJ2-3 | NA | TRBV5-1 | ASSLGLQRGGLTDTQY
TRBJ1-4 | NA | TRBV4-2 | ASSQGGLGREKLF
TRBJ1-1 | NA | TRBV5-4 | ASSGRTGINTEAF
TRBJ1-6 | once | TRBV6-5 | ASGRSRTGSSPLH
TRBJ2-3 | once | TRBV29-1 | SVVGRTTDTQY
TRBJ2-2 | NA | TRBV5-4 | ASSLLRGSDTGELF
TRBJ1-1 | NA | TRBV6-5 | ASSLQGITEAF
TRBJ2-1 | once | TRBV11-2 | ASSGGTSGNYNEQF
TRBJ1-1 | once | TRBV18 | ASSHYGTEAF
TRBJ2-3 | NA | TRBV7-2 | ASRGADTQY
TRBJ1-6 | NA | TRBV5-1 | ASSPGRLTGSPLH
TRBJ2-1 | NA | TRBV27 | ASSPGTAANEQF
TRBJ1-2 | NA | TRBV7-8 | ASTIHRVGSVYGYT
TRBJ2-3 | NA | TRBV7-2 | ASSLARLAGGGADTQY
TRBJ2-3 | once | TRBV4-1 | ASSPRGVQSTDTQY
TRBJ2-1 | NA | TRBV2 | ASSGLANVVGEQF